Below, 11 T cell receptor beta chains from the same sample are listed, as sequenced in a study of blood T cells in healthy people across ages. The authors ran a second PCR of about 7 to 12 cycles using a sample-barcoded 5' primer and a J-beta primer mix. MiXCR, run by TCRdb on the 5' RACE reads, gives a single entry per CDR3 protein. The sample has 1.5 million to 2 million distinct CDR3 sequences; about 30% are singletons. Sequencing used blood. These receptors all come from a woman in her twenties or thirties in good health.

The CDR3 loop is CASSPGLAGGQDEQYF. The CDR3 DNA is TGTGCCAGCAGCCCGGGACTAGCGGGGGGGCAGGACGAGCAGTACTTC. This chain uses TRBV5-4 with TRBJ2-7, with 16 bases lining up with TRBD2. The CDR3 totals 16 residues. The trim removed 4 bases at V and 5 bases at J, leaving 6 bases unmatched. The germline CDR1 and CDR2 sequences are SGHNT and YYREEE (reference sequence).

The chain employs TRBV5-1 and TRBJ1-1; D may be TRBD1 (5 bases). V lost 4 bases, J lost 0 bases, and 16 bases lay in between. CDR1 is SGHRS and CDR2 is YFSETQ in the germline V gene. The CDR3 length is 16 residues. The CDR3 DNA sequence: TGCGCCAGCAGCCCAGGGCAGGGCTGGGTGAACACTGAAGCTTTCTTT. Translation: CASSPGQGWVNTEAFF.

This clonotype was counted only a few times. Here the CDR3 reads CASSLGPLAGNNEQFF. The CDR3 DNA sequence: TGCGCCAGCAGCTTGGGACCCCTAGCAGGTAACAATGAGCAGTTCTTC. This rearrangement joins TRBV5-1 to TRBJ2-1; a weak D match, TRBD2 (5 bases). V was clipped by 0 bases and J by 5 bases, with 15 bases between them. Germline values: CDR1 SGHRS, CDR2 YFSETQ. The CDR3 runs 16 residues.

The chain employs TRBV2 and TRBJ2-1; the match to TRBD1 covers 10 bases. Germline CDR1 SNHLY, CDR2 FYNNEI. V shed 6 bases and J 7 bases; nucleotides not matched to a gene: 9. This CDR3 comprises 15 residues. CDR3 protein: CASRWDRGQENEQFF. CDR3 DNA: TGTGCCAGCAGGTGGGACAGGGGTCAAGAAAATGAGCAGTTCTTC.

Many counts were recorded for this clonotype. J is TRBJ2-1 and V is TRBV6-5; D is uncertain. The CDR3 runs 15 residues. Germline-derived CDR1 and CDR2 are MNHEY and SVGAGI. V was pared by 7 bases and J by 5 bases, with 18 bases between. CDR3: CASTLRRSNHNEQFF. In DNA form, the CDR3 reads TGTGCCAGCACCCTCAGGAGATCCAATCACAATGAGCAGTTCTTC.

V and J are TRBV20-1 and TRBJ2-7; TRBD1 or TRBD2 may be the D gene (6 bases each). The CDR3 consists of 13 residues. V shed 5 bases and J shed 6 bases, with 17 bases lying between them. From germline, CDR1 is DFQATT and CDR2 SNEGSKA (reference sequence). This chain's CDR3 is CSAVRVGGLEQYF. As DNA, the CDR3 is TGCAGTGCTGTCCGAGTGGGGGGCCTCGAGCAGTACTTC.

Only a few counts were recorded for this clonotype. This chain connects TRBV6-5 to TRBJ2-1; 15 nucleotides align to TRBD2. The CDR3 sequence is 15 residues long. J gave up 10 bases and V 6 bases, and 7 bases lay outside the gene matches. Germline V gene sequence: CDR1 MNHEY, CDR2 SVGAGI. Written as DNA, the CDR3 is TGTGCCAGCAGAGTCCAGGGACTAGCGGGAGGCGAGCAGTTCTTC. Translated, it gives CASRVQGLAGGEQFF.

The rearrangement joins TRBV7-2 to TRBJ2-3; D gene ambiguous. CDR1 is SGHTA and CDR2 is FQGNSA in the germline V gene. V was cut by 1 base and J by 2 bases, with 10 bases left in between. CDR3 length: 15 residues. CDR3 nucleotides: TGTGCCAGCAGCTTAGTAGCAGACAACACAGATACGCAGTATTTT. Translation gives CASSLVADNTDTQYF.

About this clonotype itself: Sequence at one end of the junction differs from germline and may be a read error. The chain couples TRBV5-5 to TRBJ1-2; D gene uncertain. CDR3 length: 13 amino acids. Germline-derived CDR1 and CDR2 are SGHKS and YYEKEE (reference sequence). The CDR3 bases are TGTGCCGGCAGCTTGTCCCGAGGCTATGGCTACACCTTC. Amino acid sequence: CAGSLSRGYGYTF.

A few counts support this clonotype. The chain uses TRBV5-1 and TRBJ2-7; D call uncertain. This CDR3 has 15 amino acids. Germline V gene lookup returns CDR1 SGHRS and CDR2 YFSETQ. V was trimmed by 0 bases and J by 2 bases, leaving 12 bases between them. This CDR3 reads CASSLVAPTTYEQYF. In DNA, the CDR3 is TGCGCCAGCAGCTTGGTTGCACCAACCACCTACGAGCAGTACTTC. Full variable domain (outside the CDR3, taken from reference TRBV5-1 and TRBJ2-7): KAGVTQTPRYLIKTRGQQVTLSCSPISGHRSVSWYQQTPGQGLQFLFEYFSETQRNKGNFPGRFSGRQFSNSRSEMNVSTLELGDSALYLCASSLVAPTTYEQYFGPGTRLTVT.

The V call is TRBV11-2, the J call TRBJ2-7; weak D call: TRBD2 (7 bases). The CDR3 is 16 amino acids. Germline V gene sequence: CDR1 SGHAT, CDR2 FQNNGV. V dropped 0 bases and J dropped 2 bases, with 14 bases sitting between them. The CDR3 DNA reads TGTGCCAGCAGCTTAGATCCGGGGGGCTTAACCTACGAGCAGTACTTC. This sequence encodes CASSLDPGGLTYEQYF.